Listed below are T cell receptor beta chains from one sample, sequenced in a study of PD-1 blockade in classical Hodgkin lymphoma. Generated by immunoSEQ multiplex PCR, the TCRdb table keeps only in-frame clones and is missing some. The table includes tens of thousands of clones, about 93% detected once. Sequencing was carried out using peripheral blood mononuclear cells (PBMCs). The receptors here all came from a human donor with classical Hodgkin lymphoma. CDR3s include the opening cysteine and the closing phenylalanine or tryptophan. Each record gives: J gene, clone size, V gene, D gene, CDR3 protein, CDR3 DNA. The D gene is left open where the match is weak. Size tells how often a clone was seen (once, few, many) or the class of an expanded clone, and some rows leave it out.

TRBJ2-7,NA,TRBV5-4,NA,CASSSGTGTNYEQYF,TGTGCCAGCAGCTCCGGGACGGGAACGAACTACGAGCAGTACTTC
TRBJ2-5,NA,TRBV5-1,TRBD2,CASVEGNLPGGRRYQETQYF,TGCGCCAGCGTCGAAGGAAACCTTCCGGGGGGTCGTCGGTACCAAGAGACCCAGTACTTC
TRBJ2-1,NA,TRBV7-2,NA,CASSSQFAVSYNEQFF,TGTGCCAGCAGCTCGCAGTTCGCGGTGTCCTACAATGAGCAGTTCTTC
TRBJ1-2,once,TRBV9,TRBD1,CASSASGGGYYGYTF,TGTGCCAGCAGCGCGTCAGGAGGGGGCTACTATGGCTACACCTTC
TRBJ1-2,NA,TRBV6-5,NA,CASSLSPLAVGYTF,TGTGCCAGCAGTTTAAGCCCCCTGGCGGTTGGCTACACCTTC
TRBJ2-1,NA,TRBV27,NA,CASSFLQGVPSYNEQFF,TGTGCCAGCAGTTTCTTGCAGGGAGTACCTTCTTACAATGAGCAGTTCTTC
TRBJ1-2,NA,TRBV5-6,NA,CASSGARGADYGYTF,TGTGCCAGCAGCGGAGCGCGGGGGGCTGACTATGGCTACACCTTC
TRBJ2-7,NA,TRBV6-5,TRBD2,CASSRKLAGWYEQYF,TGTGCCAGCAGTCGTAAACTAGCGGGATGGTACGAGCAGTACTTC
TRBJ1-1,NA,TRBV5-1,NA,CASSLMSDNTEAFF,TGCGCCAGCAGCCTGATGAGCGATAACACTGAAGCTTTCTTT
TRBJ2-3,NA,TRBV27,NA,CASSSRGDRTDTQYF,TGTGCCAGCAGTTCCAGGGGTGACCGCACAGATACGCAGTATTTT
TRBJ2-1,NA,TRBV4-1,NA,CASSYYTSAHEQFF,TGCGCCAGCTCCTATTACACATCCGCGCATGAGCAGTTCTTC
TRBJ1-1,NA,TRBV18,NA,CASSPGFPHGEAFF,TGTGCCAGCTCACCAGGGTTCCCTCACGGTGAAGCTTTCTTT
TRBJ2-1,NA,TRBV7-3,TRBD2,CASSSAPGTSGGRANEQFF,TGTGCCAGCAGCTCCGCTCCGGGGACTAGCGGGGGCCGAGCCAATGAGCAGTTCTTC
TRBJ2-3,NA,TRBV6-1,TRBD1,CATTRGQGDTDTQYF,TGTGCCACCACACGGGGACAGGGGGACACAGATACGCAGTATTTT
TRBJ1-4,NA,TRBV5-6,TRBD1,CASSLARQGKEKLFF,TGTGCCAGCAGCTTGGCGCGACAGGGAAAAGAAAAACTGTTTTTT
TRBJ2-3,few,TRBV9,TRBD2,CASSVGSSGSQDTQYF,TGTGCCAGCAGCGTAGGCTCTAGCGGGAGTCAAGATACGCAGTATTTT
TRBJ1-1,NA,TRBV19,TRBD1,CASSAVPGQGRANEAFF,TGTGCCAGTAGTGCCGTCCCGGGACAGGGAAGGGCAAATGAAGCTTTCTTT
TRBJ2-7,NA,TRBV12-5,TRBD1,CASGPGQGANEQYF,TGTGCTAGTGGCCCGGGACAGGGGGCCAACGAGCAGTACTTC
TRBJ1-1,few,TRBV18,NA,CASSPQMNTEAFF,TGTGCCAGCTCACCACAGATGAACACTGAAGCTTTCTTT
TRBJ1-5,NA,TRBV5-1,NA,CASSLRSNQPQHF,TGCGCCAGCAGCTTGAGAAGCAATCAGCCCCAGCATTTT
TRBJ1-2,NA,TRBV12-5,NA,CASGPEGSYYGYTF,TGTGCTAGTGGTCCAGAGGGGAGCTACTATGGCTACACCTTC
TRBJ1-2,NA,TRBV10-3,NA,CAISENTYPNYGYTF,TGTGCCATCAGTGAAAACACCTACCCTAACTATGGCTACACCTTC
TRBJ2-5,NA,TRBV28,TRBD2,CASSTRLAGTETQYF,TGTGCCAGCAGTACCCGACTAGCGGGAACTGAGACCCAGTACTTC
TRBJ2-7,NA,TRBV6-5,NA,CASSTSGLHPYEQYF,TGTGCCAGCAGCACGTCCGGGCTCCATCCCTACGAGCAGTACTTC
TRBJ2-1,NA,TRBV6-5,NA,CASSYTGIGHNEQFF,TGTGCCAGCAGTTATACAGGGATAGGCCACAATGAGCAGTTCTTC
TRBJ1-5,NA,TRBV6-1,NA,CATDEIPRAQHF,TGTGCCACCGACGAAATACCCCGGGCCCAGCATTTT
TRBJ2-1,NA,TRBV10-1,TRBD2,CASSEPGLDPNEQFF,TGCGCCAGCAGTGAGCCGGGACTAGATCCCAATGAGCAGTTCTTC
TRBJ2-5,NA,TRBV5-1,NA,CASSGGTVPQETQYF,TGCGCCAGCAGCGGGGGGACAGTCCCCCAAGAGACCCAGTACTTC
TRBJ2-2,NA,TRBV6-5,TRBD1,CASKSQGDTGELFF,TGTGCCAGCAAGAGCCAGGGGGACACCGGGGAGCTGTTTTTT
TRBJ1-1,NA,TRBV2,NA,CASSGDLAGNTEAFF,TGTGCCAGCAGTGGCGATCTGGCTGGGAACACTGAAGCTTTCTTT
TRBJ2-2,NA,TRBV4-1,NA,CASSQPVPTVNTGELFF,TGCGCCAGCAGCCAACCTGTACCGACAGTGAACACCGGGGAGCTGTTTTTT
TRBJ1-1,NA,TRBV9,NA,CASSVRHTSTEAFF,TGTGCCAGCAGCGTACGGCATACGTCCACTGAAGCTTTCTTT
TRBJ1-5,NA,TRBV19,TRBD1,CASRETGTGGFQPQHF,TGTGCCAGTAGAGAAACTGGGACAGGGGGCTTTCAGCCCCAGCATTTT
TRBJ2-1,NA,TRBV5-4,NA,CASSFPGGGRNEQFF,TGTGCCAGCAGCTTTCCAGGGGGGGGCCGAAATGAGCAGTTCTTC
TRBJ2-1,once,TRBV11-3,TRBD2,CASSRYSGSSYNEQFF,TGTGCCAGCAGCCGTTATAGCGGGAGCTCCTACAATGAGCAGTTCTTC
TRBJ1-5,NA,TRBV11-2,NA,CASSPSTGWGSNQPQHF,TGTGCCAGCAGCCCATCCACAGGGTGGGGGAGCAATCAGCCCCAGCATTTT
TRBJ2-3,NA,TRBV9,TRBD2,CASSVGLADTQYF,TGTGCCAGCAGCGTTGGACTAGCCGATACGCAGTATTTT
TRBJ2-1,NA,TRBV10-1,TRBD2,CASSGGLAVINEQFF,TGCGCCAGCAGTGGGGGACTAGCGGTGATCAATGAGCAGTTCTTC
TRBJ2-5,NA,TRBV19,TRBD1,CASSTTRTGGGETQYF,TGTGCCAGTAGTACAACTCGGACAGGGGGCGGTGAGACCCAGTACTTC
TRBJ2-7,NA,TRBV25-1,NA,CASSGDSPYEQYF,TGTGCCAGCAGTGGCGACAGTCCCTACGAGCAGTACTTC
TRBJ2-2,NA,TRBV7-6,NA,CASSLSGLAAGELFF,TGTGCCAGCAGTTTAAGTGGGCTGGCCGCCGGGGAGCTGTTTTTT
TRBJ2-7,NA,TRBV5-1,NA,CASSLLAGNYEQYF,TGCGCCAGCAGCTTGTTGGCGGGGAACTACGAGCAGTACTTC
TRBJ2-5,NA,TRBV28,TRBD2,CASSLEGLAQETQYF,TGTGCCAGCAGTCTGGAGGGACTAGCGCAAGAGACCCAGTACTTC
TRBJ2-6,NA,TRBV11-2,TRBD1,CASSLGTGGMAGANVLTF,TGTGCCAGCAGCTTGGGTACAGGGGGCATGGCTGGGGCCAACGTCCTGACTTTC
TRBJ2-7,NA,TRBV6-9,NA,CASSYSRTLYEQYF,TGTGCCAGCAGTTACTCTCGGACTCTGTACGAGCAGTACTTC
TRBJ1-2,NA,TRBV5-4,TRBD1,CASSFNTGGLRGYTF,TGTGCCAGCAGCTTTAACACAGGGGGGTTAAGGGGCTACACCTTC
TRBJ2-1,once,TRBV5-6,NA,CASSLDYGEQFF,TGTGCCAGCAGCTTGGACTATGGTGAGCAGTTCTTC
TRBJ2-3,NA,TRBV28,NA,CASSSRVTDTQYF,TGTGCCAGCAGTTCTAGAGTCACAGATACGCAGTATTTT
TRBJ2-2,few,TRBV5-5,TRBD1,CASSLAGQGVNTGELFF,TGTGCCAGCAGCTTGGCGGGACAGGGGGTGAACACCGGGGAGCTGTTTTTT
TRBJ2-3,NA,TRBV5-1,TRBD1,CASSSVDRVFTDTQYF,TGCGCCAGCAGCTCCGTAGACAGGGTTTTCACAGATACGCAGTATTTT
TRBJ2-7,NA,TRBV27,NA,CASSFSSIHEQYF,TGTGCCAGCAGTTTCTCAAGTATCCACGAGCAGTACTTC
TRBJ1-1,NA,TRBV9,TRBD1,CASSDGTGGANTEAFF,TGTGCCAGCAGCGACGGGACAGGGGGCGCGAACACTGAAGCTTTCTTT
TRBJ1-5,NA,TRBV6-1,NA,CASRGLASNQPQHF,TGTGCCAGCAGGGGACTGGCTAGCAATCAGCCCCAGCATTTT
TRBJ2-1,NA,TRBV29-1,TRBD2,CSGRAGGRYEQFF,TGCAGCGGTCGGGCGGGAGGGAGGTATGAGCAGTTCTTC
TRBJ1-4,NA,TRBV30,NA,CAWSSRGGEKLFF,TGTGCCTGGAGTAGTAGGGGAGGGGAAAAACTGTTTTTT